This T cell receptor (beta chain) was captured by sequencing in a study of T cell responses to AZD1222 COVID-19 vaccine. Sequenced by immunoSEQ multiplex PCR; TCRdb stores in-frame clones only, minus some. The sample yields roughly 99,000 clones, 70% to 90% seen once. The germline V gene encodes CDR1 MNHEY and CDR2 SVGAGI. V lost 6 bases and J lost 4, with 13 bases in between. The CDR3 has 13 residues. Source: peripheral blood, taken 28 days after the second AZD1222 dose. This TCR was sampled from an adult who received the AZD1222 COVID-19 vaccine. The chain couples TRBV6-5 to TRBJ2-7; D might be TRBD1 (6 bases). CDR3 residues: CASRPGHAYEQYF. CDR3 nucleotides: TGTGCCAGCAGACCGGGACACGCTTACGAGCAGTACTTC.